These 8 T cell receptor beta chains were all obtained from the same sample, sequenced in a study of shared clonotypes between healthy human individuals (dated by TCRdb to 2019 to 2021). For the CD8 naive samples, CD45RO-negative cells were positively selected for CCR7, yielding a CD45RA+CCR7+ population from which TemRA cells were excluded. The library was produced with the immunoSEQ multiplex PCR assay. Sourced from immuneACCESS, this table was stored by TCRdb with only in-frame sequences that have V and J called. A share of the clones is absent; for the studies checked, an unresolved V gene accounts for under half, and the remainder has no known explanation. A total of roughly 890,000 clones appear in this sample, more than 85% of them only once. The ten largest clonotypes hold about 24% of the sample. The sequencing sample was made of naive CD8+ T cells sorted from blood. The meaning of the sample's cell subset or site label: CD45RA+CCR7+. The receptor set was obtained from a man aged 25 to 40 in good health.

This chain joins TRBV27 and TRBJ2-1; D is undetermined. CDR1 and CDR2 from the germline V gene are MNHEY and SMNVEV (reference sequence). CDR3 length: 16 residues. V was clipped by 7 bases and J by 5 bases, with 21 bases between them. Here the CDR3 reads CASKTLIRAVNNEQFF. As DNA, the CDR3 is TGTGCCAGCAAAACCCTTATCCGAGCAGTTAACAATGAGCAGTTCTTC.

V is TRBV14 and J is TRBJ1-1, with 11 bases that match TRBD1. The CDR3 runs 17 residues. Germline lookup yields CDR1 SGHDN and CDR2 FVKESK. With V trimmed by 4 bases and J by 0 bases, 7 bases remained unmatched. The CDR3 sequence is CASSPRDRGYMNTEAFF. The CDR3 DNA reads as TGTGCCAGCAGCCCTCGGGACAGGGGGTACATGAACACTGAAGCTTTCTTT.

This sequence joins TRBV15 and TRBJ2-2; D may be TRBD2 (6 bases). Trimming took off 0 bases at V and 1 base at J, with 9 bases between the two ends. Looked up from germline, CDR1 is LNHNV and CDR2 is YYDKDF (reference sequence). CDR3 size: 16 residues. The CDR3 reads CATSRDGRGNTGELFF. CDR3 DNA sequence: TGTGCCACCAGCAGAGATGGGCGGGGGAACACCGGGGAGCTGTTTTTT. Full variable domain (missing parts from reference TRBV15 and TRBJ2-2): DAMVIQNPRYQVTQFGKPVTLSCSQTLNHNVMYWYQQKSSQAPKLLFHYYDKDFNNEADTPDNFQSRRPNTSFCFLDIRSPGLGDTAMYLCATSRDGRGNTGELFFGEGSRLTVL.

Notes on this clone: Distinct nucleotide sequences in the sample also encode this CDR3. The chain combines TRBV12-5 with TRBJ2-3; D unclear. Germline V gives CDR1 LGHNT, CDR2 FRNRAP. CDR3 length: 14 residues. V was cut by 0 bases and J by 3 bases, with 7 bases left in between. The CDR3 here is CASGLVGPTDTQYF. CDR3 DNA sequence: TGTGCTAGTGGTTTGGTTGGGCCGACAGATACGCAGTATTTT.

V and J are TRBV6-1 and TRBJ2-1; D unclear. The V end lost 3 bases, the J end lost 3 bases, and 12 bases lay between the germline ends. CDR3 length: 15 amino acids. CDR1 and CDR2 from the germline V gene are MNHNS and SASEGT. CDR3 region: CASSDAVMDYNEQFF. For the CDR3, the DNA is TGTGCCAGCAGTGATGCAGTAATGGACTACAATGAGCAGTTCTTC.

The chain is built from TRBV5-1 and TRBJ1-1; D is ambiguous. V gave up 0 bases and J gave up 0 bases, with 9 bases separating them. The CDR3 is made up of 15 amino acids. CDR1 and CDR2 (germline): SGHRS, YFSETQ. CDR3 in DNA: TGCGCCAGCAGCTTGGACCGGGGAATGAACACTGAAGCTTTCTTT. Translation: CASSLDRGMNTEAFF.

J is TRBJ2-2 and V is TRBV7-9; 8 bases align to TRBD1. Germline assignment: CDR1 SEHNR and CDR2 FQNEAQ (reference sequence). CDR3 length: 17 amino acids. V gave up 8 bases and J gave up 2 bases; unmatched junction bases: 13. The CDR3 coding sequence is TGTGCCAGCCAGCTTAAACTGGACAGGGTTAACACCGGGGAGCTGTTTTTT. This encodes CASQLKLDRVNTGELFF.

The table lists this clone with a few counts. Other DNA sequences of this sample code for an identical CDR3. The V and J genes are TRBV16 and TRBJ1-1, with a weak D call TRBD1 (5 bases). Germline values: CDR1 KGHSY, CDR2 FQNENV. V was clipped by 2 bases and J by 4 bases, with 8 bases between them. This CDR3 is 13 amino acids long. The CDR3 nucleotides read TGTGCCAGCAGCCAACTCCAGGGCACTGAAGCTTTCTTT. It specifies CASSQLQGTEAFF.